The following is a TCR beta chain sequence with its context. Its antigen is not known. Using viral peptide pools, the ViraFEST assay grew out antigen-specific CD4+ T cells prior to sequencing. Investigators separated out CD4+ T cells once about eleven days of culture had passed. None of these healthy vaccinees had been infected with SARS-CoV-2 before vaccination. Wells of around 2 million PBMC each were grown with 7.5 to 10 IU/ml IL-2 and about 9.6 ug/ml peptides. Half-medium replacement with IL-2 medium occurred on days 3 and 7. The entry originates in a study of vaccination effects on CD4 cells after COVID-19. The study, taken as a whole, reports: Recruitment yielded few convalescent patients, and the study had no early post-infection timepoints.

Sequencing used immunoSEQ multiplex PCR; TCRdb keeps in-frame clones, though not all of them. Seen here are around 30,000 clones, roughly two thirds observed once, and the top ten hold around 30%. In germline, CDR1 is MNHEY, CDR2 SVGEGT. The length of the CDR3 is 14 residues. V lost 2 bases, J lost 4 bases, and 11 bases lay in between. The V gene is TRBV6-2 or TRBV6-3, the J gene TRBJ1-2; D is undetermined. The sequences come from CD4+ T cells from PBMCs cultured with HCoV-229E spike peptides, collected before COVID-19 vaccination. The sequence derives from a human donor who received a COVID-19 vaccine. In DNA form, the CDR3 reads TGTGCCAGCAGTTACGGTACAGTACCCTATGGCTACACCTTC. It is translated as CASSYGTVPYGYTF.